This T cell receptor (beta chain) was recovered during a study of T cell repertoires in cytomegalovirus infection. Study overall: CMV epitopes, recently identified HLA-C-restricted and well-studied HLA-B-restricted, were used.

This CDR3 is built from 12 residues. V dropped 3 bases and J dropped 13 bases, with 13 bases sitting between them. Looked up from germline, CDR1 is LNHNV and CDR2 is YYDKDF (reference sequence). TCRdb analysed the reads with MiXCR anew, one entry per CDR3 protein. The data show about 130,000 distinct CDR3 sequences, over 30% seen once. General study points: Identification of carriers of CMV plus the relevant HLA was performed using cumulative public TCR beta family frequency.

Concerning this clonotype itself: Its antigen is as yet unknown.

This chain uses TRBV15 with TRBJ2-1; no definite D call. The TCR was taken from a human donor in good health (CMV status not recorded). Some clones in this sample may be carry-over from other donors' samples. The sequences come from CD8+ T cells from cultured PBMCs, collected from culture after CMV antigen stimulation. CDR3 loop: CATSSVLSQQFF. CDR3 nucleotide sequence: TGTGCCACCAGCAGCGTACTTTCGCAACAGTTCTTC.